This T cell receptor beta chain derives from a study of T cells after yellow fever vaccination. Study findings and constraints: Clonotypes found in both CD4 and CD8 compartments made up a small share. Abundant clonotypes from the bulk population could contaminate FACS-sorted repertoires.

Remarks on this clonotype: The antigen is undetermined.

The TCR cDNA carried a universal primer site and UMIs from 5'RACE template switching. TCRdb reanalysed the 5' RACE reads using MiXCR and keeps one entry per CDR3 protein. Counted here are around 320,000 distinct CDR3 sequences, about 10% occurring once; the ten biggest clones make up about 3.7%. V lost 11 bases to trimming and J lost 0 bases; unmatched junction nucleotides: 9. There are 15 residues in the CDR3. Germline CDR1 and CDR2: MGHRA and YSYEKL. The sequenced sample was CD4+ T cells sorted from PBMCs, obtained 5 days after the yellow fever booster vaccination. V and J are TRBV4-1 and TRBJ2-2; TRBD2 matches at 7 bases. The sequence was collected from a man between 18 and 35 years old who received the YFV17D yellow fever vaccine. The CDR3 region is CAAEAGGSNTGELFF. CDR3 DNA: TGCGCCGCAGAGGCCGGGGGGTCGAACACCGGGGAGCTGTTTTTT.